Presented here are 7 T cell receptor beta chains from one specimen sequenced in a study of a mutant IDH1 vaccine in newly diagnosed glioma. Time point indicated: week 35, safety follow-up. Each dose of the vaccine consisted of 300 ug of mutant IDH1 20-mer peptide, with topical imiquimod. What these receptors recognize is not known. Some clones are missing from TCRdb's copy, which holds only in-frame ones; the method was immunoSEQ multiplex PCR. The table lists 69,000 or so clones, about 88% of them singletons, with roughly 2% in the top ten. The sequencing used PBMCs, collected from a glioma patient whose treatment included an IDH1 peptide vaccine. All receptors come from a man younger than 40 with glioma.

The chain recombines TRBV5-4 with TRBJ2-2, with TRBD2 as a possible D gene (6 bases). The CDR3 is 15 amino acids. CDR1 SGHNT and CDR2 YYREEE come from the germline V gene (reference sequence). Trimming stripped 6 bases from V and 3 bases from J, with 15 bases between. The CDR3 sequence is CASTAPGDYTGELFF. As DNA, the CDR3 is TGTGCCAGCACCGCCCCGGGGGATTACACCGGGGAGCTGTTTTTT.

The CDR3 coding sequence is TGTGCCAGCAGCCAAAGGGACAGCCACACTGAAGCTTTCTTT. It translates to CASSQRDSHTEAFF. The chain uses TRBV11-2 and TRBJ1-1; TRBD1 matches 7 bases. V trimming: 5 bases; J trimming: 3 bases; junction bases outside the gene matches: 6. CDR1 is SGHAT and CDR2 is FQNNGV in the germline V gene. The length of the CDR3 is 14 residues.

The J gene is TRBJ2-1, the V gene TRBV4-3; D gene unclear. CDR1 and CDR2 from the germline V gene are LGHNA and YSLEER. The CDR3 contains 17 residues. V dropped 0 bases and J dropped 3 bases, with 15 bases sitting between them. Written as DNA, the CDR3 is TGCGCCAGCAGCCAAGATATGAGTGGGGTTCGCTACAATGAGCAGTTCTTC. Amino acid sequence: CASSQDMSGVRYNEQFF.

The chain joins TRBV6-5 to TRBJ1-2; 9 bases align to TRBD1. V dropped 5 bases and J dropped 8; count of bases not matched to a gene: 6. CDR3 length equals 13 residues. The germline V gene has CDR1 MNHEY and CDR2 SVGAGI. The CDR3 nucleotides read TGTGCCAGCAGTGAGGGACAGGGTCACGGCTACACCTTC. This sequence encodes CASSEGQGHGYTF.

This clone has a handful of counts. V usage is TRBV14 and J usage is TRBJ1-6; D possibly corresponds to TRBD1 (6 bases). The V gene's germline CDR1 is SGHDN and CDR2 FVKESK. V was shortened by 5 bases and J by 5 bases, with 10 bases between the two germline ends. CDR3 size: 14 residues. The CDR3 coding sequence is TGTGCCAGCAGCGTGACAGGAAATAATTCACCCCTCCACTTT. This sequence encodes CASSVTGNNSPLHF.

The chain uses TRBV4-1 and TRBJ1-1, with D possibly matching TRBD1 (5 bases). The CDR3 is 13 amino acids. Germline CDR1 reads MGHRA; CDR2 reads YSYEKL. Trimming took off 5 bases at V and 11 bases at J, with 18 bases between the two ends. CDR3 in amino acids: CASSYNVGGDAFF. In nucleotides, the CDR3 is TGCGCCAGCAGCTATAACGTGGGGGGGGACGCTTTCTTT.

V is TRBV7-3 and J is TRBJ2-1; the match to TRBD2 covers 10 bases. Per the germline V gene, CDR1 is SGHTA and CDR2 is FQGTGA. This CDR3 has 14 amino acids. Trimming cost V 1 base and J 8 bases; bases outside gene matches: 2. CDR3 region: CASSLSGLADEQFF. DNA of the CDR3: TGTGCCAGCAGCTTAAGTGGACTAGCGGATGAGCAGTTCTTC. Full variable domain (missing parts from reference TRBV7-3 and TRBJ2-1): GAGVSQTPSNKVTEKGKYVELRCDPISGHTALYWYRQSLGQGPEFLIYFQGTGAADDSGLPNDRFFAVRPEGSVSTLKIQRTERGDSAVYLCASSLSGLADEQFFGPGTRLTVL.